Following are 14 T cell receptor beta chains from one sample sequenced in a study of CD8 T cells in Susac syndrome. Reverse transcription of about 0.45 to 1 ug RNA was performed with random hexamers. MiXCR was run by TCRdb on the immunoSEQ multiplex PCR reads, yielding one entry per CDR3 protein. The table records tens of thousands of distinct CDR3 sequences, roughly 93% of them present only once. The sample comprised CD8+ T cells from PBMCs. Source of these receptors: a human donor in good health.

With respect to this clonotype: An end of the junction does not agree with germline; a read error may underlie this. The chain uses TRBV7-8 and TRBJ2-2; 15 nucleotides match TRBD2. Germline V gene lookup returns CDR1 SGHVS and CDR2 FQNEAQ. The CDR3 spans 18 residues. The CDR3 DNA follows: TGTGCCAGCAGCCCCCTTGGACTAGCGGGAGGGAACTCCGGGGAGCTGTTTTTT. Protein sequence: CASSPLGLAGGNSGELFF.

The chain carries TRBV7-9 and TRBJ1-1; no reliable D call. The CDR3 extends over 14 amino acids. V lost 7 bases and J 0 bases, leaving 12 bases between the germline ends. CDR1 is SEHNR, CDR2 FQNEAQ, per germline (reference sequence). CDR3 in amino acids: CASTAKNMNTEAFF. CDR3 bases: TGTGCCAGCACCGCCAAAAATATGAACACTGAAGCTTTCTTT.

The chain carries TRBV11-2 and TRBJ2-5, with TRBD1 matching 7 bases. V trimming: 5 bases; J trimming: 0 bases; junction bases outside the gene matches: 9. Per germline, CDR1 SGHAT and CDR2 FQNNGV. The CDR3 loop spans 16 amino acids. The CDR3 protein is CASSHGTERYQETQYF. DNA of the CDR3: TGTGCCAGCAGCCACGGGACAGAAAGGTACCAAGAGACCCAGTACTTC.

The chain carries TRBV7-9 and TRBJ2-2; 7 bases map to TRBD2. The CDR3 is 14 residues long. The J segment lost 8 bases and the V segment lost 6 bases, leaving 9 bases of the junction unmatched. Germline lookup yields CDR1 SEHNR and CDR2 FQNEAQ (reference sequence). The CDR3 DNA reads TGTGCCAGCAGTCCCACTAGCGCGTCGGGGGAGCTGTTTTTT. Translation gives CASSPTSASGELFF.

In this sample, this clonotype turned up once. The chain links TRBV28 to TRBJ2-3; 8 bases line up with TRBD2. Germline CDR1 MDHEN, CDR2 SYDVKM. CDR3 length: 15 amino acids. With V trimmed by 2 bases and J by 6 bases, 7 bases remained unmatched. The DNA for the CDR3 is TGTGCCAGCAGTTTAGCGGGAGGAGGGCCCGATACGCAGTATTTT. Protein sequence: CASSLAGGGPDTQYF.

The V gene is TRBV27, the J gene TRBJ2-6; D not certain. The ends were cut back, 3 bases at V and 4 bases at J, with 7 bases in the middle. This CDR3 spans 14 amino acids. Germline CDR1 is MNHEY and CDR2 is SMNVEV (reference sequence). CDR3 residues: CASSFSGGANVLTF. The CDR3 region has the DNA TGTGCCAGCAGTTTTTCCGGCGGGGCCAACGTCCTGACTTTC.

The chain recombines TRBV28 with TRBJ2-7; a possible D gene is TRBD1 (6 bases). Trimming cost V 5 bases and J 2 bases, with 16 bases left between them. This CDR3 comprises 15 residues. Germline V gives CDR1 MDHEN, CDR2 SYDVKM. CDR3 region: CASSPQGGKTYEQYF. As DNA, the CDR3 is TGTGCCAGCAGTCCACAGGGTGGGAAGACCTACGAGCAGTACTTC.

In this sample, this clonotype turned up once. The rearrangement joins TRBV6-4 to TRBJ2-1; 7 nucleotides line up with TRBD2. The trim removed 2 bases at V and 7 bases at J, leaving 5 bases unmatched. The CDR3 extends over 14 amino acids. Germline values: CDR1 MRHNA, CDR2 SNTAGT. The CDR3 DNA reads TGTGCCAGCAGTGACCTAGCGGCAAGGAATGAGCAGTTCTTC. Its translation: CASSDLAARNEQFF.

The CDR3 sequence is CASNNYGYEQYF. Written as DNA, the CDR3 is TGTGCCAGCAACAACTACGGGTACGAGCAGTACTTC. V is TRBV28 and J is TRBJ2-7; D uncertain. In germline, CDR1 is MDHEN, CDR2 SYDVKM. This CDR3 has 12 amino acids. The ends were cut back, 7 bases at V and 4 bases at J, with 11 bases in the middle.

V usage is TRBV10-3 and J usage is TRBJ2-5; perhaps TRBD1 as D (5 bases). Germline-derived CDR1 and CDR2 are ENHRY and SYGVKD. Trimming pared 0 bases from V and 5 bases from J, leaving 13 bases between. CDR3 length: 15 residues. The DNA of the CDR3 is TGTGCCATCAGTGAGTCGCTTGTAGGGGTGGAGACCCAGTACTTC. Its translation: CAISESLVGVETQYF.

The chain carries TRBV5-4 and TRBJ1-1; a possible D gene is TRBD1 (6 bases). V lost 3 bases and J lost 1, with 16 bases in between. Germline V gene data show CDR1 as SGHNT and CDR2 as YYREEE (reference sequence). The CDR3 sequence is 16 residues long. CDR3 DNA: TGTGCCAGCAGCTGGGGGGGCCGAGGGGGGAACACTGAAGCTTTCTTT. Amino acids: CASSWGGRGGNTEAFF.

CDR3 sequence reads: CASSSAGTYEQYF. The CDR3 DNA follows: TGTGCCAGCAGTTCAGCGGGAACCTACGAGCAGTACTTC. The gene calls are TRBV27 and TRBJ2-7; 7 positions match TRBD2. With V trimmed by 4 bases and J by 2 bases, 2 bases remained unmatched. CDR3 length: 13 residues. CDR1 is MNHEY, CDR2 SMNVEV, per germline (reference sequence).

As regards this clonotype: The junction shows a germline mismatch at one end, possibly a read error. CDR3 in amino acids: CSVSVTKDRTSYGQYF. CDR3 nucleotides: TGCAGCGTCAGCGTTACCAAGGACAGGACATCCTACGGGCAGTACTTC. J is TRBJ2-7 and V is TRBV29-1; 7 bases are shared with TRBD1. The CDR3 covers 16 residues. Germline V CDR1 and CDR2: SQVTM, ANQGSEA.

CDR3 loop: CASCEARSYEQYF. Written as DNA, the CDR3 is TGTGCCAGTTGCGAGGCCCGGTCCTACGAGCAGTACTTC. This chain joins TRBV6-1 and TRBJ2-7, with D hard to call. Trimming stripped 9 bases from V and 1 base from J, with 13 bases between. The CDR3 extends over 13 amino acids. Germline V gene data show CDR1 as MNHNS and CDR2 as SASEGT.